The clone carrying this T cell receptor beta chain has a count of ten or more. CDR3 size: 15 residues. The trim removed 4 bases at V and 2 bases at J, leaving 3 bases unmatched. Germline V gene lookup returns CDR1 LNHDA and CDR2 SQIVND (reference sequence). The data derive from a study of T cells in Graves' hyperthyroidism and ophthalmopathy. Template material for amplifying TCR beta CDR3 regions consisted of RNA transcripts. When the TCR CDR3 underwent first-round RT-PCR, the HTBI primer set was used. TCRdb analysed the multiplex PCR reads with MiXCR anew, one entry per CDR3 protein. Of 460,000 or so distinct CDR3 sequences listed, over 13% are singletons.

The receptor's source is a young woman with Graves' hyperthyroidism. The sequencing sample was made of blood. The chain joins TRBV19 to TRBJ1-5; 9 bases are shared with TRBD1. For the CDR3, the DNA is TGTGCCAGTAGTAACAGGGGGCTCGGCAATCAGCCCCAGCATTTT. It translates to CASSNRGLGNQPQHF.